The 19 T cell receptor beta chains below all came from one sample that was sequenced in a study of OX40 agonist ivuxolimab in advanced cancers. Library method: the immunoSEQ multiplex PCR assay. TCRdb re-hosts the immuneACCESS table, in-frame sequences only. Its copies lack some clones; in the studies checked, an unresolved V gene accounts for under half of them, and the cause for the rest is not known. The sample has roughly 75,000 clones on record, over 75% of them singletons. 5.5% to 8% of the sample is in the top ten clones. The sequenced sample was CD4+ or CD8+ T cells sorted from blood, obtained in a trial of the OX40 agonist ivuxolimab. These receptor sequences come from an adult with an advanced solid tumor such as melanoma, head and neck, liver or kidney cancer.

This rearrangement joins TRBV7-8 to TRBJ1-1; D gene ambiguous. CDR1 and CDR2 (germline): SGHVS, FQNEAQ. This CDR3 region has 11 residues. Trimming left V 5 bases short and J 8 bases short, with 9 bases between. This CDR3 reads CASSTRKEAFF. CDR3 DNA: TGTGCCAGCAGCACCCGGAAGGAAGCTTTCTTT.

V is TRBV5-6 and J is TRBJ1-6; 7 nucleotides line up with TRBD1. This CDR3 is 14 amino acids long. CDR1 and CDR2 from the germline V gene are SGHDT and YYEEEE. The junction had 3 bases not matched to a gene; V was cut back by 2 bases and J by 7 bases. CDR3 sequence: CASSLRDSNSPLHF. The CDR3 nucleotides read TGTGCCAGCAGCTTACGGGACAGCAATTCACCCCTCCACTTT.

The rearrangement uses TRBV6-5 and TRBJ1-3, with D uncertain. The V and J ends lost 5 bases and 0 bases respectively, with 11 bases between them. There are 15 residues in the CDR3. Germline V CDR1 and CDR2: MNHEY, SVGAGI. The CDR3 region has the DNA TGTGCCAGCAGTAGTACAGCTAGCTCTGGAAACACCATATATTTT. Protein product: CASSSTASSGNTIYF.

The chain combines TRBV7-3 with TRBJ2-2; 7 bases line up with TRBD2. The V gene's germline CDR1 is SGHTA and CDR2 FQGTGA. The CDR3 extends over 18 amino acids. The ends lost 5 bases at V and 2 bases at J; junction bases unmatched: 14. The CDR3 sequence is CASSRLAGRALNTGELFF. CDR3 nucleotide sequence: TGTGCCAGCAGCCGATTAGCGGGCAGGGCCCTCAACACCGGGGAGCTGTTTTTT.

This sequence joins TRBV7-2 and TRBJ1-2, with 8 bases lining up with TRBD1. This CDR3 has 14 residues. Germline V gene sequence: CDR1 SGHTA, CDR2 FQGNSA. V lost 2 bases, J lost 4 bases, and 3 bases stayed unmatched. The CDR3 protein is CASSLRQGIYGYTF. The DNA for the CDR3 is TGTGCCAGCAGCTTAAGACAGGGGATCTATGGCTACACCTTC.

The chain employs TRBV5-1 and TRBJ1-1; D gene ambiguous. V was pared by 1 base and J by 0 bases, with 7 bases between. The V gene's germline CDR1 is SGHRS and CDR2 YFSETQ. The CDR3 is 14 residues long. CDR3 nucleotides: TGCGCCAGCAGCTTGATAAGTTTGAACACTGAAGCTTTCTTT. It translates to CASSLISLNTEAFF.

This clone has a single count. The gene calls are TRBV27 and TRBJ2-7; the D gene is possibly TRBD2 (6 bases). The CDR3 loop spans 15 amino acids. CDR1 and CDR2 (germline): MNHEY, SMNVEV (reference sequence). The ends were cut back, 6 bases at V and 6 bases at J, with 21 bases in the middle. The chain's CDR3 is CASRLGGGGISEQYF. The CDR3 DNA reads TGTGCCAGCAGGTTGGGGGGTGGGGGGATTAGCGAGCAGTACTTC.

This chain joins TRBV5-1 and TRBJ2-6; 8 nucleotides line up with TRBD1. Per the germline V gene, CDR1 is SGHRS and CDR2 is YFSETQ. V lost 4 bases and J lost 1; bases outside the gene matches: 10. The CDR3 runs 18 residues. CDR3: CASSLGTGGLSGANVLTF. CDR3 bases: TGCGCCAGCAGCCTAGGGACAGGTGGATTATCTGGGGCCAACGTCCTGACTTTC.

The chain employs TRBV7-6 and TRBJ2-1; no definite D call. This CDR3 contains 16 residues. Trimming pared 5 bases from V and 0 bases from J, leaving 14 bases between. The germline CDR1 and CDR2 sequences are SGHVS and FNYEAQ. DNA for the CDR3: TGTGCCAGCAGCCAATCTGGCGCGAGCTCCTACAATGAGCAGTTCTTC. Amino acids: CASSQSGASSYNEQFF.

V is TRBV7-2 and J is TRBJ2-4; D is undetermined. Trimming stripped 5 bases from V and 0 bases from J, with 14 bases between. The germline CDR1 and CDR2 sequences are SGHTA and FQGNSA. The CDR3 loop spans 16 amino acids. The DNA for the CDR3 is TGTGCCAGCAGCCGACGCGAACAACTAGCCAAAAACATTCAGTACTTC. This codes for CASSRREQLAKNIQYF. Using reference TRBV7-2 and TRBJ2-4 for the parts outside the CDR3, the full variable domain is GAGVSQSPSNKVTEKGKDVELRCDPISGHTALYWYRQSLGQGLEFLIYFQGNSAPDKSGLPSDRFSAERTGGSVSTLTIQRTQQEDSAVYLCASSRREQLAKNIQYFGAGTRLSVL.

This sequence joins TRBV2 and TRBJ2-1; D may be TRBD1 or TRBD2 (5 bases each). Germline V gene sequence: CDR1 SNHLY, CDR2 FYNNEI. With 10 bases removed from V and 12 bases from J, the gap between germline ends came to 25 bases. The CDR3 is made up of 14 amino acids. CDR3 DNA: TGTGCCACCCCAGGGACGGCGGATTCAAGTGGGCAGTTCTTC. The encoded protein is CATPGTADSSGQFF.

V gene TRBV19 combines with J gene TRBJ2-2, with 14 bases identical to TRBD2. The junction had 11 bases not matched to a gene; V was cut back by 5 bases and J by 6 bases. This CDR3 has 18 residues. Germline CDR1 and CDR2: LNHDA and SQIVND (reference sequence). This chain's CDR3 is CASSEMGLAGVRAGELFF. The CDR3 DNA follows: TGTGCCAGTAGTGAAATGGGACTAGCGGGAGTCAGGGCCGGGGAGCTGTTTTTT. The complete variable domain, with remaining parts taken from reference TRBV19 and TRBJ2-2, reads DGGITQSPKYLFRKEGQNVTLSCEQNLNHDAMYWYRQDPGQGLRLIYYSQIVNDFQKGDIAEGYSVSREKKESFPLTVTSAQKNPTAFYLCASSEMGLAGVRAGELFFGEGSRLTVL.

The CDR3 reads CASSSPIGTGVYEQYF. CDR3 nucleotides: TGCGCCAGCAGTTCACCAATAGGGACAGGGGTTTACGAGCAGTACTTC. V usage is TRBV23-1 and J usage is TRBJ2-7; the match to TRBD1 covers 10 bases. TRBV23-1 is treated as an ORF (open reading frame) with a function not yet certain. V shed 5 bases and J 4 bases; nucleotides not matched to a gene: 11. CDR3 size: 16 residues.

The chain employs TRBV25-1 and TRBJ1-1; 10 bases are shared with TRBD1. V shed 4 bases and J 4 bases; nucleotides not matched to a gene: 6. The germline gives CDR1 MGHDK, CDR2 SYGVNS. The CDR3 is 15 amino acids. CDR3 in DNA: TGTGCCAGCAGTGGCCGGACAGGGGGTGGCACTGAAGCTTTCTTT. Residues: CASSGRTGGGTEAFF.

V usage is TRBV5-1 and J usage is TRBJ1-5; unclear D gene. The CDR3 is 16 residues long. Germline loops: CDR1 SGHRS, CDR2 YFSETQ. V gave up 4 bases and J gave up 6 bases, with 20 bases separating them. The DNA for the CDR3 is TGCGCCAGCAGCCAAAAACCGGACGCCTTTACTCAGCCCCAGCATTTT. Translated: CASSQKPDAFTQPQHF.

This clone was counted only a few times. The V call is TRBV7-9, the J call TRBJ1-5, with 7 bases fitting TRBD1. This CDR3 spans 15 amino acids. V shed 5 bases, J shed 7 bases, and the junction held 11 bases outside the gene matches. The germline gives CDR1 SEHNR, CDR2 FQNEAQ (reference sequence). CDR3 DNA sequence: TGTGCCAGCAGCCCGGGACAGTCGAGAGACCAGCCCCAGCATTTT. Encoded protein: CASSPGQSRDQPQHF.

This clone showed up just a few times. This chain joins TRBV7-9 and TRBJ1-6, with a possible D match to TRBD1 (5 bases). The germline V gene has CDR1 SEHNR and CDR2 FQNEAQ (reference sequence). The CDR3 totals 13 residues. V shed 1 base and J shed 10 bases, with 8 bases lying between them. This chain's CDR3 is CASSLEGSSPLHF. The CDR3 DNA is TGTGCCAGCAGCTTAGAGGGGAGCTCACCCCTCCACTTT.

The J gene is TRBJ2-2, the V gene TRBV19; weak D call: TRBD2 (7 bases). The CDR3 contains 18 residues. The V gene's germline CDR1 is LNHDA and CDR2 SQIVND (reference sequence). Trimming cost V 1 base and J 1 base, with 16 bases left between them. The CDR3 DNA sequence: TGTGCCAGTAGTATAGGGGGGGCTAGCGGTATGAACACCGGGGAGCTGTTTTTT. This translates into CASSIGGASGMNTGELFF.

The V gene is TRBV7-9, the J gene TRBJ1-2; D perhaps matches TRBD1 (5 bases). Between the trimmed V and J ends, which lost 2 bases and 7 bases, there was a span of 11 bases. CDR3 length: 13 residues. Germline lookup yields CDR1 SEHNR and CDR2 FQNEAQ (reference sequence). The CDR3: CASSLQPGSGYTF. The CDR3 DNA follows: TGTGCCAGCAGCTTACAACCAGGGAGTGGCTACACCTTC.